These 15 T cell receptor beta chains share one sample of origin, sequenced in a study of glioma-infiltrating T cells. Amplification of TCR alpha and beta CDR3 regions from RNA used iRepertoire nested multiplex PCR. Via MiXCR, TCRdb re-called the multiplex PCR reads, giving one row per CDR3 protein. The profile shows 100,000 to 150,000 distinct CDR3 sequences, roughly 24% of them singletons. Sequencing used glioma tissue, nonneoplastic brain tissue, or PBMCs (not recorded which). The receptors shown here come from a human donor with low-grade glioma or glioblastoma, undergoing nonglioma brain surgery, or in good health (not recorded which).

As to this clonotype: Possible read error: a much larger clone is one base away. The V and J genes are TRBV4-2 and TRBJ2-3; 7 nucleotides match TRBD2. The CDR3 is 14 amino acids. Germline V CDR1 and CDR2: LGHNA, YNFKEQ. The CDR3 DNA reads TGTGCCAGCAGCCAAGGACTAGCAGATAATACGCAGAATTTT. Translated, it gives CASSQGLADNTQNF.

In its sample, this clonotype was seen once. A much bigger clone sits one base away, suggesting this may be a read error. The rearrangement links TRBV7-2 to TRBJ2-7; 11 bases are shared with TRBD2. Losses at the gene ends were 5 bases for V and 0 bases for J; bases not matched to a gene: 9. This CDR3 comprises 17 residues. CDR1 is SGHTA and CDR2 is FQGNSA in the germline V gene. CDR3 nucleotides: TGTGCCAGCAGCATCTACACTAGCGGGAGTTTCTCCTACGAGCAGTACTTC. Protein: CASSIYTSGSFSYEQYF.

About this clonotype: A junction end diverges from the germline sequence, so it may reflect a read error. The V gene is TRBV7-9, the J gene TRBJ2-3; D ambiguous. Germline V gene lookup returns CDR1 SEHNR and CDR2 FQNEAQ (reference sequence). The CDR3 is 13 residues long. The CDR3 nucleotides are TGTGCCAGCAGATCCAGGTCTAAAGATACGCGGTATTTT. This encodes CASRSRSKDTRYF.

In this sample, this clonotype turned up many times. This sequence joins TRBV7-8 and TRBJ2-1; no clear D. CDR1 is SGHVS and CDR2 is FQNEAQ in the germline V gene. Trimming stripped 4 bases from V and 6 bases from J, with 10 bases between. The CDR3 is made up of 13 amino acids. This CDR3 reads CASSSRTGNEQFF. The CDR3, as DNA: TGTGCCAGCAGCTCCAGGACGGGCAATGAGCAGTTCTTC.

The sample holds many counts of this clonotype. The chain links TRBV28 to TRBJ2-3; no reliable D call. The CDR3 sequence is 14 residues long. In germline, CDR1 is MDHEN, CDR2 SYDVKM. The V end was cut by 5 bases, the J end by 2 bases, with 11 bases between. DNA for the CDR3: TGTGCCAGCAGTGCCGACACTTACACAGATACGCAGTATTTT. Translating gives CASSADTYTDTQYF.

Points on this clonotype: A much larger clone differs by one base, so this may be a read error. DNA of the CDR3: TGTGCCAGCAGCCCCGCGGGCAATCAGCCCCAGCATTTT. As protein: CASSPAGNQPQHF. This sequence joins TRBV7-8 and TRBJ1-5; D uncertain. V was cut by 5 bases and J by 2 bases, with 7 bases left in between. Germline CDR1 SGHVS, CDR2 FQNEAQ. This CDR3 has 13 amino acids. The entire variable domain, with the rest obtained from reference TRBV7-8 and TRBJ1-5, is as follows: GAGVSQSPRYKVAKRGQDVALRCDPISGHVSLFWYQQALGQGPEFLTYFQNEAQLDKSGLPSDRFFAERPEGSVSTLKIQRTQQEDSAVYLCASSPAGNQPQHFGDGTRLSIL.

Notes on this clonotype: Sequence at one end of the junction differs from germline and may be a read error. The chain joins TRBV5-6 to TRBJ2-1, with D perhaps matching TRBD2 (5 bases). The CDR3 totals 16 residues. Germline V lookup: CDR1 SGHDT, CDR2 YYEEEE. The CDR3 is CATRRWRNLAPNERFF. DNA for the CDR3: TGTGCCACCCGACGTTGGAGGAATCTTGCCCCCAATGAGCGGTTCTTC. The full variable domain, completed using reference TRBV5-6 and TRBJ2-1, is DAGVTQSPTHLIKTRGQQVTLRCSPKSGHDTVSWYQQALGQGPQFIFQYYEEEERQRGNFPDRFSGHQFPNYSSELNVNALLLGDSALYLCATRRWRNLAPNERFFGPGTRLTVL.

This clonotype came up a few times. CDR3 sequence (DNA): TGTGCCAGTAGTGCCTCAGGGGGCAGAGGCAATCAGCCCCAGCATTTT. It yields the protein CASSASGGRGNQPQHF. The chain couples TRBV19 to TRBJ1-5; 8 nucleotides line up with TRBD1. CDR3 length equals 16 residues. With V trimmed by 5 bases and J by 2 bases, 8 bases remained unmatched. Germline-derived CDR1 and CDR2 are LNHDA and SQIVND (reference sequence).

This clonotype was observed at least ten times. The chain's CDR3 is CSVTDRGLTDTQYF. CDR3 bases: TGCAGTGTGACGGACAGGGGACTCACAGATACGCAGTATTTT. The V and J genes are TRBV20-1 and TRBJ2-3; TRBD1 matches at 9 bases. Trimming at V came to 7 bases and at J to 2 bases, leaving 7 bases not matched to a gene. CDR3 size: 14 residues. Germline CDR1 reads DFQATT; CDR2 reads SNEGSKA (reference sequence).

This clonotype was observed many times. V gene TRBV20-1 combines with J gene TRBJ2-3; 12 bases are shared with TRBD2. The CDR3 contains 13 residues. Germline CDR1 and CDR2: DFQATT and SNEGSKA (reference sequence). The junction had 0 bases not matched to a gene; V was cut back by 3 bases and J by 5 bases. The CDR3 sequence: CSARTSGRDTQYF. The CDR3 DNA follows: TGCAGTGCTAGGACTAGCGGGAGAGATACGCAGTATTTT.

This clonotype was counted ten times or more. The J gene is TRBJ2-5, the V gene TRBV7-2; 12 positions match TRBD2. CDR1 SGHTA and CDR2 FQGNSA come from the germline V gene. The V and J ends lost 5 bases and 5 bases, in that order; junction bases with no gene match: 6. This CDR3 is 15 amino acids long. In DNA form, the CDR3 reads TGTGCCAGCAGCCAACTAGCGGGAGGAGGGGAGACCCAGTACTTC. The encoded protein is CASSQLAGGGETQYF.

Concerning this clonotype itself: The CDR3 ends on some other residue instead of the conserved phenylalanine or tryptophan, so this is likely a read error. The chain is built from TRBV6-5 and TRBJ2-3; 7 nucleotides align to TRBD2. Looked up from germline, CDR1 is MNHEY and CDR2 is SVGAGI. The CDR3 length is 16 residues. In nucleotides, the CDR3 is TGTGCCAGCAGTTACTCGCCCGGGAGGAGCACAGACACGCAGTATTTG. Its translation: CASSYSPGRSTDTQYL.

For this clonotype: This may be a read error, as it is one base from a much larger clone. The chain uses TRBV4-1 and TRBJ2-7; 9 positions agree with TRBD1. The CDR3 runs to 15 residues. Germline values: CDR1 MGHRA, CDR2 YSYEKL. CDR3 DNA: TGCGCCAGCGGCCAAGTCATCGGGACAGGGTCCGAGCAGTACTTC. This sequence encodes CASGQVIGTGSEQYF.

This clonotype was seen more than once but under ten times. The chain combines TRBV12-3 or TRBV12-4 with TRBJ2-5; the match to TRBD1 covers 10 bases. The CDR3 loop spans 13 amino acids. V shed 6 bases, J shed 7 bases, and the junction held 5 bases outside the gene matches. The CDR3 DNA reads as TGTGCCAGCAGCCGTGGACAGGGGGGGACCCAGTACTTC. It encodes CASSRGQGGTQYF.

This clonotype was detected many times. The CDR3, as DNA: TGTGCCAGCAGCCGCGGGGACTACCTCTACGAGCAGTACTTC. This sequence encodes CASSRGDYLYEQYF. The J gene is TRBJ2-7, the V gene TRBV7-2, with 7 bases matching TRBD2. Unmatched junction bases numbered 7, after V lost 5 bases and J lost 3 bases. The CDR3 length is 14 residues. Germline lookup yields CDR1 SGHTA and CDR2 FQGNSA.